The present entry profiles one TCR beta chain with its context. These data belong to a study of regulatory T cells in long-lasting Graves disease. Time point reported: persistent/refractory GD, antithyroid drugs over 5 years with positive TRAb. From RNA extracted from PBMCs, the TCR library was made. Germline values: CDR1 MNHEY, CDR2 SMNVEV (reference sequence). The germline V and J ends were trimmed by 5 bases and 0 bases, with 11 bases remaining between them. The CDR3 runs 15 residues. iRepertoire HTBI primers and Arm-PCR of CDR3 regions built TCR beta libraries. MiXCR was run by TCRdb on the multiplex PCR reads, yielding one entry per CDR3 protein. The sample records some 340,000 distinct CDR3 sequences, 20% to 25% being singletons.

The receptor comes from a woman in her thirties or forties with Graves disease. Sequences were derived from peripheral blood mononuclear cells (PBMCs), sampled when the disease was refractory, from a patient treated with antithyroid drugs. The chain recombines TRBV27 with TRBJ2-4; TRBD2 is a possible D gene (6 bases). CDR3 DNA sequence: TGTGCCAGCAGTCCCCGGAGGGCAGCCAAAAACATTCAGTACTTC. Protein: CASSPRRAAKNIQYF.